This TCR beta chain was recorded in a study of T cell responses to AZD1222 COVID-19 vaccine. Study observations and caveats: Spike-specific TCR depth and breadth grew after two AZD1222 doses.

Generated by immunoSEQ multiplex PCR, the TCRdb table keeps only in-frame clones and is missing some. In the table there are more than 85,000 clones, about 85% of which are singletons. With respect to this clone: The antigen is undetermined.

Trimming pared 6 bases from V and 6 bases from J, leaving 10 bases between. The CDR3 runs to 12 residues. This TCR came from an adult in good health. The genes are TRBV12-3 or TRBV12-4 and TRBJ2-3, with D maybe TRBD2 (5 bases). Sequences were derived from peripheral blood, sampled on day 0 of AZD1222 vaccination. CDR3 DNA sequence: TGTGCCAGCAGACCCCCGGGGGATACGCAGTATTTT. This encodes CASRPPGDTQYF.